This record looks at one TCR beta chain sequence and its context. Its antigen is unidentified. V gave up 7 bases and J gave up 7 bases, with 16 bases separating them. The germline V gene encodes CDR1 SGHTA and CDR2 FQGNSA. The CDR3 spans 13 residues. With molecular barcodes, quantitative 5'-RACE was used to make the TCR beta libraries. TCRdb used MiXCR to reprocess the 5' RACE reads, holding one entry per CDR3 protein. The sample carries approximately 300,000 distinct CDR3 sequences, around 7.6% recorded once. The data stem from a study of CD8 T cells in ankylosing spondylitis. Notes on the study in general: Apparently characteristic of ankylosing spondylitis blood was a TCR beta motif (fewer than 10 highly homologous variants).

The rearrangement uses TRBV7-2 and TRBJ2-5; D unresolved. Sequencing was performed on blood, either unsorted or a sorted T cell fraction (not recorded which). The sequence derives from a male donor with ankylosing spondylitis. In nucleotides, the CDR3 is TGTGCCAGCAACCCGGCCCCAGTTCCGACCCAGTACTTC. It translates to CASNPAPVPTQYF.